This T cell receptor (beta chain) came from a study of blood T cell repertoires in COVID-19. Study details: COVID-19 samples collected from the United States, Italy and Spain covered acute and convalescent phases.

As originally analysed: Amplification of reference gene primers was used by the study to estimate nucleated cell counts. Method: immunoSEQ multiplex PCR; TCRdb's copy keeps in-frame clones and lacks some. That table supplies the V and J calls and clone size; D and trimming were determined from the DNA. Among nearly 60,000 clones listed, around 89% were seen once. Germline V gene lookup returns CDR1 LNHNV and CDR2 YYDKDF (reference sequence). The CDR3 extends over 13 amino acids. V gave up 5 bases and J gave up 6 bases, with 13 bases separating them. The specimen was peripheral blood. The chain couples TRBV15 to TRBJ1-2; tentative D call: TRBD1 (6 bases). The receptor comes from a man aged 60 to 69 with active COVID-19. As DNA, the CDR3 is TGTGCCACCAGCGTGACAGGAATTGATGGCTACACCTTC. It encodes CATSVTGIDGYTF.